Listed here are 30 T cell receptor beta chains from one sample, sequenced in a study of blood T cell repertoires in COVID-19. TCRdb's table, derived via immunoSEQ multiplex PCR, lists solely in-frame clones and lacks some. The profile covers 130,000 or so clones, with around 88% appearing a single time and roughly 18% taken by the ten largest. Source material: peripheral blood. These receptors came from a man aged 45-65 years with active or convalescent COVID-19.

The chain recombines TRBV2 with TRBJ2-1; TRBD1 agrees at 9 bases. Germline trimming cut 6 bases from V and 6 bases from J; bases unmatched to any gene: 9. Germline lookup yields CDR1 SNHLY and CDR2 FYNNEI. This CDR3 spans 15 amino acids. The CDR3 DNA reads TGTGCCAGCAGGCCGACAGGGGGAAGGATCAATGAGCAGTTCTTC. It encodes CASRPTGGRINEQFF.

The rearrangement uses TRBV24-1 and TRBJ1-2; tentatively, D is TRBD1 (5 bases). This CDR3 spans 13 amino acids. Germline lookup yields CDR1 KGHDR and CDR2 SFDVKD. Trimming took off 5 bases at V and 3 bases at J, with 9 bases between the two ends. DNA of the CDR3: TGTGCCACCAGTGTCGGGGACTACTATGGCTACACCTTC. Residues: CATSVGDYYGYTF.

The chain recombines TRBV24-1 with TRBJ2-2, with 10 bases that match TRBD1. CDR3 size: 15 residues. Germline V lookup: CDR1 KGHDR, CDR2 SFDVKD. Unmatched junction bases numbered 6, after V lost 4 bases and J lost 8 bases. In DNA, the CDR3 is TGTGCCACCAGTGAGTCCGGGACAGGGGATGGGGAGCTGTTTTTT. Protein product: CATSESGTGDGELFF.

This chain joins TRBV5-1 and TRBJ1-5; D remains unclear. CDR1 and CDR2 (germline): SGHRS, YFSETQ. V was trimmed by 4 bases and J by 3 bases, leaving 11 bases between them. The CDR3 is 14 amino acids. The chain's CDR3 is CASSPERPNQPQHF. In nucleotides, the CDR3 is TGCGCCAGCAGCCCGGAGAGGCCCAATCAGCCCCAGCATTTT.

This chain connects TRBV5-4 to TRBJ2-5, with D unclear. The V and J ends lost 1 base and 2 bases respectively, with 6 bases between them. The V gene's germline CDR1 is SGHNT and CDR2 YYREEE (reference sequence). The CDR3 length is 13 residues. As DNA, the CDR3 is TGTGCCAGCAGCTTGTTCTCGCAAGAGACCCAGTACTTC. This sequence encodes CASSLFSQETQYF. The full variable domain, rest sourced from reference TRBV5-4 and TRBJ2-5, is ETGVTQSPTHLIKTRGQQVTLRCSSQSGHNTVSWYQQALGQGPQFIFQYYREEENGRGNFPPRFSGLQFPNYSSELNVNALELDDSALYLCASSLFSQETQYFGPGTRLLVL.

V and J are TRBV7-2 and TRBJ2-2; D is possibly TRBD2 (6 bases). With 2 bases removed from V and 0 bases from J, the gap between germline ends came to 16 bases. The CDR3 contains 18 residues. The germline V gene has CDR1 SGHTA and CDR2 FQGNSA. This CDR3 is CASSLNPPGGANTGELFF. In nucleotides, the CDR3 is TGTGCCAGCAGCTTAAATCCTCCCGGCGGGGCGAACACCGGGGAGCTGTTTTTT.

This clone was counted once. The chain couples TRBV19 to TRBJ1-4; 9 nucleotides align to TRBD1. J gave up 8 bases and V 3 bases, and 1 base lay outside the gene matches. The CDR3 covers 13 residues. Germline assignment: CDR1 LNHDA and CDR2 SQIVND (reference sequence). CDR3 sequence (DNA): TGTGCCAGTAGTATGGACAGGGGAGAAAAACTGTTTTTT. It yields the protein CASSMDRGEKLFF.

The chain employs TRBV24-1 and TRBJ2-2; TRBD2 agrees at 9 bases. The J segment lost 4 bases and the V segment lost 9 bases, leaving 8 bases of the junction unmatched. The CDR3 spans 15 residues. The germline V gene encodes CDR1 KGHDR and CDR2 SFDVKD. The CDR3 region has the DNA TGTGCCACCCGAGCTGGCGGGGGGGGCACCGGGGAGCTGTTTTTT. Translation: CATRAGGGGTGELFF.

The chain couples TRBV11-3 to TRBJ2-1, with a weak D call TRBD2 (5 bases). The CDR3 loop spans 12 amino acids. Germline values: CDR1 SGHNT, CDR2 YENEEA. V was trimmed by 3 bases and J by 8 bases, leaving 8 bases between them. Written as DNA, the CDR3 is TGTGCCAGCAGCTTTAGCGTGCATGAGCAGTTCTTC. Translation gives CASSFSVHEQFF.

The DNA for the CDR3 is TGCAGCGTTGAAGGAGGGGGCAAGGGCTACACCTTC. Protein sequence: CSVEGGGKGYTF. This chain connects TRBV29-1 to TRBJ1-2, with 7 bases matching TRBD1. The CDR3 sequence is 12 residues long. Germline-derived CDR1 and CDR2 are SQVTM and ANQGSEA. J lost 8 bases, V lost 1 base, and 4 bases had no gene match.

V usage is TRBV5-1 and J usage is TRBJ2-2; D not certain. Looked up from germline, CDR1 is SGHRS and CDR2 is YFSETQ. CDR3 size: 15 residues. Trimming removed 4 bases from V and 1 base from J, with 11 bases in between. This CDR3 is CASSLGNRNTGELFF. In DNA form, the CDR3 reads TGCGCCAGCAGCCTAGGAAATAGGAACACCGGGGAGCTGTTTTTT.

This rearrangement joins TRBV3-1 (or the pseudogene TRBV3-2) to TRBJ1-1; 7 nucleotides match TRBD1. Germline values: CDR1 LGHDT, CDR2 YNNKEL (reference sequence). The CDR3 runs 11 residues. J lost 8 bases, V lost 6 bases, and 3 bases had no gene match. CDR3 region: CASSQGEEAFF. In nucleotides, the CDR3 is TGTGCCAGCAGTCAGGGGGAGGAAGCTTTCTTT.

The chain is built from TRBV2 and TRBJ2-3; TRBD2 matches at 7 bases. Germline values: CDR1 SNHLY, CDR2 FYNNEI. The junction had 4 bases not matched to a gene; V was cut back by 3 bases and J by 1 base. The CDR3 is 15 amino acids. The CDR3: CASSEVGGGTDTQYF. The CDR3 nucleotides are TGTGCCAGCAGTGAGGTGGGAGGGGGCACAGATACGCAGTATTTT.

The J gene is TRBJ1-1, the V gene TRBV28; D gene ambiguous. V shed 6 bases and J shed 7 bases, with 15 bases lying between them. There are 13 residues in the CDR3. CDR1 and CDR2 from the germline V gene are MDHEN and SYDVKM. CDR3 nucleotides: TGTGCCAGCAGCGCGATGAGGGCGCATGAAGCTTTCTTT. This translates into CASSAMRAHEAFF.

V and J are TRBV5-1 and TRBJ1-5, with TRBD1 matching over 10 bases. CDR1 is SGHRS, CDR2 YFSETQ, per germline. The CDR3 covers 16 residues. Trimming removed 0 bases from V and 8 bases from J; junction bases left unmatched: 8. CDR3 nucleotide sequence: TGCGCCAGCAGCTTGGACCCGGGACAGGGGTTTGAGCCCCAGCATTTT. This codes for CASSLDPGQGFEPQHF. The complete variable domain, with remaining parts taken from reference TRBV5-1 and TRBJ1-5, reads KAGVTQTPRYLIKTRGQQVTLSCSPISGHRSVSWYQQTPGQGLQFLFEYFSETQRNKGNFPGRFSGRQFSNSRSEMNVSTLELGDSALYLCASSLDPGQGFEPQHFGDGTRLSIL.

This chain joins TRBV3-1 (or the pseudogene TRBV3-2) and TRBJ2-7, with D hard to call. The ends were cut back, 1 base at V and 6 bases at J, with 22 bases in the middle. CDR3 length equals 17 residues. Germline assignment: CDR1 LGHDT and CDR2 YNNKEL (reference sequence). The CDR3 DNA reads TGTGCCAGCAGCCAAGTTGTCTCCGGTACTACTACTCTCGAGCAGTACTTC. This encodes CASSQVVSGTTTLEQYF.

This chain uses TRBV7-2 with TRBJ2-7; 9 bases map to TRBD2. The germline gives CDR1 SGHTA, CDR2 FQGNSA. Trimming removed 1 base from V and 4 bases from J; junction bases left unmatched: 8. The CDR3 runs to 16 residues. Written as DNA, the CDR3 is TGTGCCAGCAGCTTAGGTGGCCTAGCGGGGCGATACGAGCAGTACTTC. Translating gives CASSLGGLAGRYEQYF.

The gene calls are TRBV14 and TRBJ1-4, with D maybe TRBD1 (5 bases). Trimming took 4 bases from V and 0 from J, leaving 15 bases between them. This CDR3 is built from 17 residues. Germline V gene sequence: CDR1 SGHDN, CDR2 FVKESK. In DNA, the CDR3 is TGTGCCAGCAGCCGACGAAGGCTACAGGCAACTAATGAAAAACTGTTTTTT. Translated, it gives CASSRRRLQATNEKLFF. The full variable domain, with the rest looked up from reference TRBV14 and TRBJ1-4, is EAGVTQFPSHSVIEKGQTVTLRCDPISGHDNLYWYRRVMGKEIKFLLHFVKESKQDESGMPNNRFLAERTGGTYSTLKVQPAELEDSGVYFCASSRRRLQATNEKLFFGSGTQLSVL.

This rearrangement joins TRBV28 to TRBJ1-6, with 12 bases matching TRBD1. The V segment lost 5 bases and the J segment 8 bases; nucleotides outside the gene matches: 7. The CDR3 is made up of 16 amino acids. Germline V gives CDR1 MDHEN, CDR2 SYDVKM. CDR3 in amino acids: CASSAGTGGYHSPLHF. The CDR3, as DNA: TGTGCCAGCAGTGCCGGGACAGGGGGCTACCATTCACCCCTCCACTTT.

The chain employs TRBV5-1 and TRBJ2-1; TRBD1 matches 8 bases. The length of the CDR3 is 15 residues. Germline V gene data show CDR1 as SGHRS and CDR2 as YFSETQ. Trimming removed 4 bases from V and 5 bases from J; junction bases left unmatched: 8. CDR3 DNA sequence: TGCGCCAGCAGCCCGGAGGACAGGGCGGACAATGAGCAGTTCTTC. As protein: CASSPEDRADNEQFF.

CDR3 protein: CASSERTGDDTEAFF. The DNA of the CDR3 is TGTGCCAGCAGTGAACGAACAGGGGACGACACTGAAGCTTTCTTT. The chain links TRBV2 to TRBJ1-1, with 7 bases lining up with TRBD1. V dropped 2 bases and J dropped 3; count of bases not matched to a gene: 6. This CDR3 contains 15 residues. Germline lookup yields CDR1 SNHLY and CDR2 FYNNEI.

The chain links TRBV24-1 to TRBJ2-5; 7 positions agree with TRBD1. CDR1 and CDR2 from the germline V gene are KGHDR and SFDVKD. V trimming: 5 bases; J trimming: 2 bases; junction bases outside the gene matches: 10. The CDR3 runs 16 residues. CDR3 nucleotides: TGTGCCACCAGTGCCTTAACACCGGGACAGCAAGAGACCCAGTACTTC. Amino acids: CATSALTPGQQETQYF.

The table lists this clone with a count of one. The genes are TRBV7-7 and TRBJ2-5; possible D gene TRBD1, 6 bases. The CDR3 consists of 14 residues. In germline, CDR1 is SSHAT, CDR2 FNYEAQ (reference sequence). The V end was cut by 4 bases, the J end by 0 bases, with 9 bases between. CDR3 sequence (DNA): TGTGCCAGCAGCTCACAGGGAAACCAAGAGACCCAGTACTTC. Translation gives CASSSQGNQETQYF.

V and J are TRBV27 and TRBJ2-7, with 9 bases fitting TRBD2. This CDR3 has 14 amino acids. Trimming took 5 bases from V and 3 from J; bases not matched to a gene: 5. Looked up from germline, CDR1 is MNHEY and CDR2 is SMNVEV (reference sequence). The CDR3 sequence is CASSMASGVYEQYF. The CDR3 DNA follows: TGTGCCAGCAGTATGGCTAGCGGGGTCTACGAGCAGTACTTC.

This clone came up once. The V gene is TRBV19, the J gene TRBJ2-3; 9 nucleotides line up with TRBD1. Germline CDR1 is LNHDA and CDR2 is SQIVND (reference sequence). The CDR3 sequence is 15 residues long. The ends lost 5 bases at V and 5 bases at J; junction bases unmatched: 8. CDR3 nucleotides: TGTGCCAGTAGTGTCCGGGACAGGGTAAGAGATACGCAGTATTTT. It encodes CASSVRDRVRDTQYF.

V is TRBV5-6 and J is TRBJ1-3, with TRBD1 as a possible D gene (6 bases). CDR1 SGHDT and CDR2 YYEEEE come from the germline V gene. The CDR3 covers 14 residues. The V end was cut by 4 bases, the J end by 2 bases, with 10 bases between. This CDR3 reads CASSIRGTGNTIYF. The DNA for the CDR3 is TGTGCCAGCAGCATAAGGGGGACTGGAAACACCATATATTTT.

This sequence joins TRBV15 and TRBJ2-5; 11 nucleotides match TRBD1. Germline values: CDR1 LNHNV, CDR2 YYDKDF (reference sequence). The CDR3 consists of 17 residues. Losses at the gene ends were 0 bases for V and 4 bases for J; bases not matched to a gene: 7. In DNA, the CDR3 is TGTGCCACCAGCAGAGATAGAGGGACAGGGGGAAGAGAGACCCAGTACTTC. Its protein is CATSRDRGTGGRETQYF.

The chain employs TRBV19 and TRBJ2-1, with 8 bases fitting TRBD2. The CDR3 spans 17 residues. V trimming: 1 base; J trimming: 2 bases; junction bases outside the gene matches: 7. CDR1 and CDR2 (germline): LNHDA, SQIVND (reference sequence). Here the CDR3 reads CASSIGTGLAPYNEQFF. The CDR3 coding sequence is TGTGCCAGTAGTATAGGGACCGGACTAGCCCCCTACAATGAGCAGTTCTTC. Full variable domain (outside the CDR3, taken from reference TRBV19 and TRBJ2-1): DGGITQSPKYLFRKEGQNVTLSCEQNLNHDAMYWYRQDPGQGLRLIYYSQIVNDFQKGDIAEGYSVSREKKESFPLTVTSAQKNPTAFYLCASSIGTGLAPYNEQFFGPGTRLTVL.

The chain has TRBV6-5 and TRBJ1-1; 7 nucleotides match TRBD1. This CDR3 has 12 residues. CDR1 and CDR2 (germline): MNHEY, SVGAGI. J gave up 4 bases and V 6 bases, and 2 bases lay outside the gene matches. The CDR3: CASSRTGTEAFF. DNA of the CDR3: TGTGCCAGCAGCCGGACAGGCACTGAAGCTTTCTTT.

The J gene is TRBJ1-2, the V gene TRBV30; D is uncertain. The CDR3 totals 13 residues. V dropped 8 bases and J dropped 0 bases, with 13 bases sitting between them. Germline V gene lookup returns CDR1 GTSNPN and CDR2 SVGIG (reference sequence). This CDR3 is CAAEDSANYGYTF. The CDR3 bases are TGTGCCGCCGAGGATTCAGCTAACTATGGCTACACCTTC.